This entry describes one TCR beta chain. Germline-derived CDR1 and CDR2 are MNHNY and SVGAGI (reference sequence). Trimming took 6 bases from V and 17 from J; bases not matched to a gene: 11. The CDR3 sequence is 12 residues long. This sample was included in a study of blood T cell repertoires in COVID-19. Study context: Collection of acute and convalescent COVID-19 samples took place in the United States, Italy and Spain. PBMCs, B-cell-depleted T cells, or T cells were the source of the cDNA or gDNA that made up the material.

Recovered status applied to Cohort 3 donors who had two consecutive negative PCRs. It also applied to those with clearance or with symptom resolution. This table comes from immunoSEQ multiplex PCR, and its TCRdb copy is limited to in-frame clones, with some not included. The sample consists of 150,000 or so clones, roughly 80% of them appearing once. This TCR derives from a woman in her fifties or sixties who had recovered from COVID-19. The sample was PBMCs or T cells enriched from blood (not recorded which). The genes are TRBV6-6 and TRBJ1-4; TRBD1 agrees at 8 bases. CDR3 loop: CASSPGQGGIFF. The CDR3 nucleotides read TGTGCCAGCAGCCCCGGACAGGGCGGTATATTTTTT.